These 19 T cell receptor beta chains came from one sample sequenced in a study of memory CD4+ T cells and cytomegalovirus serostatus (dated by TCRdb to the late 2010s). Single viable CD3+CD4+CD8-CD45RO+ cells were sorted as memory CD4+ T cells on a FACSAria II. Library preparation used the immunoSEQ multiplex PCR assay. TCRdb carries this immuneACCESS record with in-frame sequences only. Its versions omit some clonotypes, under half of them owing to an unresolved V gene in the studies checked, with the rest unexplained. For this sample there are 55,000 to 75,000 clones; approximately 85% appear just once. The top ten clonotypes cover more than 0.8% of the sample. Sequenced material: memory CD4+ T cells from blood. Source of these receptors: an adult in good health and CMV-seronegative.

The CDR3 spells CASSETGDGNTEAFF. For the CDR3, the DNA is TGTGCCAGCAGCGAAACAGGGGACGGAAACACTGAAGCTTTCTTT. The J gene is TRBJ1-1, the V gene TRBV7-3; 7 bases are a match to TRBD1. The CDR3 has 15 amino acids. Losses at the gene ends were 5 bases for V and 2 bases for J; bases not matched to a gene: 8. The germline V gene has CDR1 SGHTA and CDR2 FQGTGA.

V is TRBV6-5 and J is TRBJ2-1; D ambiguous. The germline V gene has CDR1 MNHEY and CDR2 SVGAGI. There are 15 residues in the CDR3. The ends were cut back, 5 bases at V and 6 bases at J, with 17 bases in the middle. Here the CDR3 reads CASSPQARVSNEQFF. In DNA, the CDR3 is TGTGCCAGCAGTCCTCAAGCAAGGGTTTCCAATGAGCAGTTCTTC.

In its sample, this clone was seen a few times. V and J are TRBV28 and TRBJ1-2, with D unclear. Germline V CDR1 and CDR2: MDHEN, SYDVKM. V lost 6 bases, J lost 8 bases, and 10 bases lay in between. The CDR3 runs 11 residues. CDR3 sequence reads: CASSRLGGYTF. The CDR3 DNA sequence: TGTGCCAGCAGCAGGTTGGGCGGCTACACCTTC.

V usage is TRBV7-3 and J usage is TRBJ2-5, with 8 nucleotides matching TRBD2. The CDR3 length is 15 residues. J lost 5 bases, V lost 2 bases, and 7 bases had no gene match. Germline CDR1 and CDR2: SGHTA and FQGTGA. The CDR3 sequence is CASSLLAGPRETQYF. The CDR3 DNA reads TGTGCCAGCAGCTTACTAGCGGGCCCTCGGGAGACCCAGTACTTC.

V gene TRBV19 combines with J gene TRBJ1-5; 9 positions match TRBD1. V gave up 7 bases and J gave up 6 bases; unmatched junction bases: 7. The CDR3 contains 14 residues. Germline-derived CDR1 and CDR2 are LNHDA and SQIVND (reference sequence). The CDR3 is CASKVQGAGQPQHF. CDR3 sequence (DNA): TGTGCCAGTAAGGTACAGGGGGCAGGTCAGCCCCAGCATTTT.

This rearrangement joins TRBV18 to TRBJ1-2; D might be TRBD1 (5 bases). The CDR3 consists of 14 residues. The ends were cut back, 0 bases at V and 4 bases at J, with 9 bases in the middle. Per germline, CDR1 KGHSH and CDR2 LQKENI. CDR3 DNA: TGTGCCAGCTCACCACCGGGGCAGAGCTATGGCTACACCTTC. Translation: CASSPPGQSYGYTF.

The V gene is TRBV28, the J gene TRBJ2-3, with D uncertain. CDR1 is MDHEN and CDR2 is SYDVKM in the germline V gene. Trimming left V 9 bases short and J 2 bases short, with 6 bases between. The CDR3 has 11 residues. As DNA, the CDR3 is TGTGCCAGTACAAACACAGATACGCAGTATTTT. This sequence encodes CASTNTDTQYF.

This chain uses TRBV5-1 with TRBJ2-2, with a possible D match to TRBD1 (6 bases). CDR1 is SGHRS, CDR2 YFSETQ, per germline. The CDR3 runs to 15 residues. Deletions cut 4 bases from V and 2 bases from J, with 12 bases between. The CDR3 nucleotides are TGCGCCAGCAGCGAAGGGGGAACCAACACCGGGGAGCTGTTTTTT. It codes for CASSEGGTNTGELFF.

The J gene is TRBJ1-3, the V gene TRBV4-1, with D perhaps matching TRBD1 (5 bases). V lost 3 bases and J 2 bases, leaving 14 bases between the germline ends. The CDR3 sequence is 16 residues long. Germline V lookup: CDR1 MGHRA, CDR2 YSYEKL. CDR3 bases: TGCGCCAGCAGCCACGCCGAGGCAGGGACTGGAAACACCATATATTTT. Its protein is CASSHAEAGTGNTIYF.

This chain links TRBV7-2 with TRBJ2-3; TRBD2 agrees at 10 bases. With V trimmed by 4 bases and J by 3 bases, 7 bases remained unmatched. This CDR3 spans 16 amino acids. Germline V CDR1 and CDR2: SGHTA, FQGNSA. CDR3: CASSYPAGGGTDTQYF. CDR3 bases: TGTGCCAGCAGCTATCCAGCGGGGGGGGGTACAGATACGCAGTATTTT.

The chain is built from TRBV30 and TRBJ1-2; perhaps TRBD1 as D (6 bases). The V gene lost 0 bases and the J gene lost 2 bases, with 10 bases spanning the gap. Germline assignment: CDR1 GTSNPN and CDR2 SVGIG (reference sequence). The CDR3 is 14 amino acids. DNA for the CDR3: TGTGCCTGGAGTGTGGCGGGACAAAACTATGGCTACACCTTC. It codes for CAWSVAGQNYGYTF.

The V gene is TRBV11-3, the J gene TRBJ2-1, with D perhaps assigned TRBD1 or TRBD2 (5 bases each). V was cut by 5 bases and J by 1 base, with 12 bases left in between. This CDR3 contains 15 residues. The germline CDR1 and CDR2 sequences are SGHNT and YENEEA. The CDR3 protein is CASSPGTLSYNEQFF. CDR3 nucleotide sequence: TGTGCCAGCAGCCCCGGGACCCTTTCCTACAATGAGCAGTTCTTC.

Of note for this clone: Germline is not matched at one junction end, which may reflect a read error. The chain has TRBV28 and TRBJ2-5, with 10 bases identical to TRBD1. The CDR3 length is 11 residues. CDR1 is MDHEN, CDR2 SYDVKM, per germline. CDR3 protein: CASSRGQGFNF. In DNA form, the CDR3 reads TGTGCCAGCAGTCGGGGACAGGGGTTTAACTTC.

The rearrangement uses TRBV18 and TRBJ2-5, with D perhaps TRBD1 (6 bases). The CDR3 runs 14 residues. The germline V gene has CDR1 KGHSH and CDR2 LQKENI. Trimming shortened V by 4 bases and J by 2 bases, and 11 bases separated the two germline ends. The CDR3, as DNA: TGTGCCAGCTCACGAAGACAGGATCAAGAGACCCAGTACTTC. It encodes CASSRRQDQETQYF.

J is TRBJ2-7 and V is TRBV28, with TRBD2 matching over 12 bases. The CDR3 length is 15 residues. Germline CDR1 reads MDHEN; CDR2 reads SYDVKM. The ends lost 3 bases at V and 5 bases at J; junction bases unmatched: 5. CDR3: CASSLWTSGMHEQYF. The CDR3 DNA sequence: TGTGCCAGCAGTTTGTGGACTAGCGGGATGCACGAGCAGTACTTC.

This clone was observed once. The genes are TRBV6-1 and TRBJ1-6; a weak D match, TRBD1 (5 bases). The length of the CDR3 is 13 residues. V dropped 3 bases and J dropped 8 bases, with 8 bases sitting between them. Germline V gene sequence: CDR1 MNHNS, CDR2 SASEGT. The CDR3 sequence: CASSELRDSPLHF. CDR3 nucleotide sequence: TGTGCCAGCAGTGAGCTCAGGGATTCACCCCTCCACTTT.

The chain couples TRBV7-8 to TRBJ2-7; D is ambiguous. Germline loops: CDR1 SGHVS, CDR2 FQNEAQ. V lost 3 bases and J lost 2, with 8 bases in between. The CDR3 loop spans 13 amino acids. CDR3 coding DNA: TGTGCCAGCAGCTTTGGGGTGGCCTACGAGCAGTACTTC. Translation: CASSFGVAYEQYF.

With regard to this clone: Other nucleotide sequences in the sample specify the same CDR3. V is TRBV5-1 and J is TRBJ2-3; 7 bases agree with TRBD2. The V gene's germline CDR1 is SGHRS and CDR2 YFSETQ. This CDR3 is 16 amino acids long. V gave up 0 bases and J gave up 2 bases; unmatched junction bases: 6. The CDR3 coding sequence is TGCGCCAGCAGCTTGGGGGCGGGGGTGGACACAGATACGCAGTATTTT. It specifies CASSLGAGVDTDTQYF. Full variable domain (missing parts from reference TRBV5-1 and TRBJ2-3): KAGVTQTPRYLIKTRGQQVTLSCSPISGHRSVSWYQQTPGQGLQFLFEYFSETQRNKGNFPGRFSGRQFSNSRSEMNVSTLELGDSALYLCASSLGAGVDTDTQYFGPGTRLTVL.

This chain joins TRBV2 and TRBJ1-2; D gene unclear. The germline V gene has CDR1 SNHLY and CDR2 FYNNEI. There are 15 residues in the CDR3. V gave up 0 bases and J gave up 5 bases, with 13 bases separating them. CDR3 amino acids: CASSEADRLGYGYTF. CDR3 nucleotide sequence: TGTGCCAGCAGTGAAGCTGACCGATTAGGGTATGGCTACACCTTC.